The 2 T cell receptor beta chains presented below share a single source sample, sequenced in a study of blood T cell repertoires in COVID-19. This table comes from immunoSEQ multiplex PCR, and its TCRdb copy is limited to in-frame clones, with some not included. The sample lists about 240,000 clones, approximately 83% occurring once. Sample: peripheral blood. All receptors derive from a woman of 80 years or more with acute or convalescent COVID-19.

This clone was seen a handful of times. The DNA of the CDR3 is TGTGCCAGCAGCCTCGGGACAGGTCCAAACACCGGGGAGCTGTTTTTT. The encoded protein is CASSLGTGPNTGELFF. The gene calls are TRBV11-2 and TRBJ2-2; 8 nucleotides match TRBD1. The CDR3 spans 16 residues. CDR1 and CDR2 (germline): SGHAT, FQNNGV. V was clipped by 5 bases and J by 2 bases; unmatched bases: 7.

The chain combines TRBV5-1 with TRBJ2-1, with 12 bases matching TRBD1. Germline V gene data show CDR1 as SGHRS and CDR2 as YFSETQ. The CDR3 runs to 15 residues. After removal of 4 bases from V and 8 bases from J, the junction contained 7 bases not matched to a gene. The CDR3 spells CASSKAGTGGDEQFF. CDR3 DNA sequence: TGCGCCAGCAGCAAAGCCGGGACAGGGGGCGATGAGCAGTTCTTC.